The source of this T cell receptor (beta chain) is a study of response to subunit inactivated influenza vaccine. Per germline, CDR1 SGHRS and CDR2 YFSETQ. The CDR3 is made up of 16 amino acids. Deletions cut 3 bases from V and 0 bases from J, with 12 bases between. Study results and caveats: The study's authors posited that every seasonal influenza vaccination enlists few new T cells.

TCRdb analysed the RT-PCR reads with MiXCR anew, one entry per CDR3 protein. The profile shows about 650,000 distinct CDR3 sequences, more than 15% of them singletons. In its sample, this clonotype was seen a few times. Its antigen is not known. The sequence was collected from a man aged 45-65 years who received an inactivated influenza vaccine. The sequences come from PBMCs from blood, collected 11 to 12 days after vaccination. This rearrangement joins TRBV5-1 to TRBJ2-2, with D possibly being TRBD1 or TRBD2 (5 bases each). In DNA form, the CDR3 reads TGCGCCAGCAGCTCGAGGGGACGGGCGAACACCGGGGAGCTGTTTTTT. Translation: CASSSRGRANTGELFF.